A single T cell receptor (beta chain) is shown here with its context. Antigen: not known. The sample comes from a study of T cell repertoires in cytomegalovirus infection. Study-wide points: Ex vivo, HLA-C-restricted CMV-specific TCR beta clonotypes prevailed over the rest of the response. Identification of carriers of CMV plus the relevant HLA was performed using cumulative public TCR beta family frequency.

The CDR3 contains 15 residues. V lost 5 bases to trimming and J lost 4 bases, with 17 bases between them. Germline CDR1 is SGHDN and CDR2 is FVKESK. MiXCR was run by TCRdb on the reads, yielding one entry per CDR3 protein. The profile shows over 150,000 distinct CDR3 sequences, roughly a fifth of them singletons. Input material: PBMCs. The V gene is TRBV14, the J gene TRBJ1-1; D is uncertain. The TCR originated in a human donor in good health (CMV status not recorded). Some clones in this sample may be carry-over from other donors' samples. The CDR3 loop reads CASSVRRNGGTEAFF. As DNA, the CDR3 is TGTGCCAGCAGCGTACGACGGAACGGAGGCACTGAAGCTTTCTTT.